The 20 T cell receptor beta chains below all came from one sample that was sequenced in a study of blood T cells in healthy people across ages. A J-beta primer mix and a sample-barcoded 5' primer were used in a second PCR of roughly 6 to 11 cycles. One entry per CDR3 protein results from TCRdb running MiXCR on the 5' RACE reads. The repertoire includes approximately 490,000 distinct CDR3 sequences, nearly 25% of them detected once, and just over 8.5% sits in the top ten. This sample also appeared in a second study, on T cells of mothers and their children.

Material: blood. Receptor source: a boy aged 5-17 years in good health.

The sample holds a few counts of this clonotype. The rearrangement links TRBV7-6 to TRBJ1-2; 9 bases match TRBD1. The CDR3 length is 15 residues. The V gene end was trimmed by 5 bases and the J gene end by 2 bases; junction bases not matched to a gene: 6. Germline V gives CDR1 SGHVS, CDR2 FNYEAQ. Here the CDR3 DNA reads TGTGCCAGCAGCACCCAAGGGACAGGGAACTATGGCTACACCTTC. Its translation: CASSTQGTGNYGYTF.

In its sample, this clonotype was seen a few times. The gene calls are TRBV7-2 and TRBJ2-7, with D tentatively TRBD1 or TRBD2 (5 bases each). The germline V and J ends were trimmed by 2 bases and 4 bases, with 18 bases remaining between them. This CDR3 has 16 residues. Germline CDR1 and CDR2: SGHTA and FQGNSA. The CDR3 DNA sequence: TGTGCCAGCAGCTTATTTTCCGGGACCAACCAATACGAGCAGTACTTC. Protein: CASSLFSGTNQYEQYF.

V is TRBV6-2 or TRBV6-3 and J is TRBJ1-1; 9 positions match TRBD1. In germline, CDR1 is MNHEY, CDR2 SVGEGT. The CDR3 has 14 amino acids. The V segment lost 7 bases and the J segment 4 bases; nucleotides outside the gene matches: 7. CDR3 residues: CASTTGTGLTEAFF. CDR3 coding DNA: TGTGCCAGCACCACCGGGACAGGGCTCACTGAAGCTTTCTTT.

This clonotype has a handful of counts. The chain couples TRBV9 to TRBJ1-1; no reliable D call. This CDR3 contains 13 residues. The V end was cut by 4 bases, the J end by 4 bases, with 11 bases between. Germline CDR1 reads SGDLS; CDR2 reads YYNGEE. This CDR3 is CASSPVAGTEAFF. CDR3 DNA: TGTGCCAGCAGCCCGGTCGCGGGCACTGAAGCTTTCTTT.

The chain links TRBV12-3 or TRBV12-4 to TRBJ2-5, with D perhaps matching TRBD2 (5 bases). Trimming shortened V by 6 bases and J by 1 base, and 12 bases separated the two germline ends. The CDR3 totals 14 residues. DNA of the CDR3: TGTGCCAGCAGGGGCGGGTGGGGCCAAGAGACCCAGTACTTC. This gives the protein CASRGGWGQETQYF.

The rearrangement joins TRBV5-1 to TRBJ2-7; D may be TRBD1 (5 bases). V was pared by 0 bases and J by 5 bases, with 12 bases between. This CDR3 comprises 14 residues. Per germline, CDR1 SGHRS and CDR2 YFSETQ. The CDR3 loop reads CASSLGRETDEQYF. In DNA form, the CDR3 reads TGCGCCAGCAGCTTGGGCAGGGAAACCGACGAGCAGTACTTC.

The rearrangement links TRBV27 to TRBJ2-5; tentatively, D is TRBD2 (5 bases). The CDR3 length is 15 residues. Per the germline V gene, CDR1 is MNHEY and CDR2 is SMNVEV (reference sequence). V was shortened by 0 bases and J by 1 base, with 9 bases between the two germline ends. The CDR3 sequence: CASSLSTGFQETQYF. CDR3 coding DNA: TGTGCCAGCAGTTTATCGACGGGATTCCAAGAGACCCAGTACTTC.

In its sample, this clonotype was seen a few times. This chain joins TRBV12-3 or TRBV12-4 and TRBJ2-5; no clear D. V was shortened by 6 bases and J by 1 base, with 9 bases between the two germline ends. The CDR3 is 13 residues long. The CDR3 DNA reads as TGTGCCAGCAGGCCTCCCTTCCAAGAGACCCAGTACTTC. It codes for CASRPPFQETQYF.

This clonotype was seen ten or more times. This sequence joins TRBV25-1 and TRBJ2-7; TRBD1 matches at 8 bases. Germline CDR1 and CDR2: MGHDK and SYGVNS. The CDR3 is 19 amino acids. The junction had 22 bases not matched to a gene; V was cut back by 4 bases and J by 5 bases. The CDR3 spells CASSGLSAGGSRTFNEQYF. The CDR3 DNA reads as TGTGCCAGCAGTGGTTTGTCGGCAGGGGGCAGTCGGACCTTCAACGAGCAGTACTTC.

The chain joins TRBV10-3 to TRBJ1-1; tentatively, D is TRBD1 (6 bases). Trimming shortened V by 2 bases and J by 0 bases, and 10 bases separated the two germline ends. The CDR3 covers 15 residues. CDR1 and CDR2 from the germline V gene are ENHRY and SYGVKD. In DNA form, the CDR3 reads TGTGCCATCAGTGAGCCCGGACAGTTGAACACTGAAGCTTTCTTT. This sequence encodes CAISEPGQLNTEAFF.

The gene calls are TRBV7-3 and TRBJ2-7; D gene unclear. Germline lookup yields CDR1 SGHTA and CDR2 FQGTGA. Between the trimmed V and J ends, which lost 5 bases and 3 bases, there was a span of 14 bases. The CDR3 extends over 14 amino acids. The CDR3 is CASSRRHHDYEQYF. The CDR3 DNA is TGTGCCAGCAGCCGCAGGCACCATGACTACGAGCAGTACTTC. Looking up the rest from reference TRBV7-3 and TRBJ2-7 gives the full variable domain: GAGVSQTPSNKVTEKGKYVELRCDPISGHTALYWYRQSLGQGPEFLIYFQGTGAADDSGLPNDRFFAVRPEGSVSTLKIQRTERGDSAVYLCASSRRHHDYEQYFGPGTRLTVT.

The genes are TRBV28 and TRBJ2-7, with D possibly matching TRBD2 (5 bases). CDR3 length: 15 residues. Trimming removed 2 bases from V and 0 bases from J, with 11 bases in between. Per germline, CDR1 MDHEN and CDR2 SYDVKM. The CDR3 protein is CASSLKDWASYEQYF. The CDR3, as DNA: TGTGCCAGCAGTTTAAAGGACTGGGCCTCCTACGAGCAGTACTTC.

This clonotype was counted ten times or more. The V gene is TRBV6-2 or TRBV6-3, the J gene TRBJ2-6, with D perhaps being TRBD1 or TRBD2 (5 bases each). V lost 0 bases to trimming and J lost 2 bases, with 5 bases between them. CDR3 length equals 15 residues. Per germline, CDR1 MNHEY and CDR2 SVGEGT. In DNA form, the CDR3 reads TGTGCCAGCAGTTACTCGGGGGCTGGGGCCAACGTCCTGACTTTC. Translating gives CASSYSGAGANVLTF.

V is TRBV7-2 and J is TRBJ2-7; 8 bases match TRBD1. This CDR3 contains 16 residues. Germline V gives CDR1 SGHTA, CDR2 FQGNSA. V was clipped by 4 bases and J by 0 bases; unmatched bases: 8. This CDR3 is CASSWRTGSPSYEQYF. The DNA for the CDR3 is TGTGCCAGCAGCTGGCGGACAGGGAGCCCCTCCTACGAGCAGTACTTC.

The genes are TRBV10-3 and TRBJ1-1; D is undetermined. This CDR3 spans 11 amino acids. With 3 bases removed from V and 6 bases from J, the gap between germline ends came to 5 bases. Germline V gene sequence: CDR1 ENHRY, CDR2 SYGVKD. The CDR3 DNA reads as TGTGCCATCAGTGAAGGCTCTGAAGCTTTCTTT. It is translated as CAISEGSEAFF.

This chain connects TRBV7-8 to TRBJ2-5; 8 positions agree with TRBD2. The V segment lost 6 bases and the J segment 1 base; nucleotides outside the gene matches: 7. The CDR3 is made up of 15 amino acids. Germline-derived CDR1 and CDR2 are SGHVS and FQNEAQ. The DNA for the CDR3 is TGTGCCAGCAGGAATAGGCGGGGGGTCCAAGAGACCCAGTACTTC. Translated: CASRNRRGVQETQYF.

The chain is built from TRBV24-1 and TRBJ2-4; D is unresolved. Germline V gene sequence: CDR1 KGHDR, CDR2 SFDVKD. The CDR3 spans 18 residues. V was shortened by 4 bases and J by 0 bases, with 18 bases between the two germline ends. The CDR3 loop reads CATSDLSTVGKAKNIQYF. CDR3 sequence (DNA): TGTGCCACCAGTGACCTATCGACCGTAGGAAAAGCCAAAAACATTCAGTACTTC.

This clonotype was seen a few times. Written as DNA, the CDR3 is TGTGCCAGCAGTTACTCGAGACTAGCGGGAGGACAAGAGACCCAGTACTTC. This codes for CASSYSRLAGGQETQYF. This chain connects TRBV6-2 or TRBV6-3 to TRBJ2-5; 13 bases fit TRBD2. The CDR3 runs 17 residues. J was trimmed by 2 bases and V by 0 bases; bases with no gene match: 3. Germline V CDR1 and CDR2: MNHEY, SVGEGT.

This clonotype was found a few times. The chain employs TRBV7-3 and TRBJ2-2; no reliable D call. V was shortened by 3 bases and J by 6 bases, with 8 bases between the two germline ends. Germline loops: CDR1 SGHTA, CDR2 FQGTGA. This CDR3 is built from 13 residues. This CDR3 reads CASSFQRAGELFF. Written as DNA, the CDR3 is TGTGCCAGCAGCTTTCAACGGGCCGGGGAGCTGTTTTTT.

This chain connects TRBV7-9 to TRBJ1-1, with TRBD1 matching 11 bases. This CDR3 is built from 14 residues. Trimming took 9 bases from V and 5 from J; bases not matched to a gene: 8. Looked up from germline, CDR1 is SEHNR and CDR2 is FQNEAQ (reference sequence). The CDR3 sequence: CARSTGTGGTEAFF. For the CDR3, the DNA is TGTGCCAGAAGCACGGGGACAGGGGGGACTGAAGCTTTCTTT.